The next 16 T cell receptor beta chains were all read from a single sample in a study of cytomegalovirus exposure and HLA in healthy donors. Primers: 60 Vbeta forward and 13 Jbeta reverse. This table comes from immunoSEQ multiplex PCR, and its TCRdb copy is limited to in-frame clones, with some not included. The data show more than 150,000 clones, with roughly 77% seen just once and roughly 8% held by the top ten. Material for sequencing was PBMCs. These receptor sequences come from a woman between 35 and 50 years old in good health and CMV-seropositive.

The rearrangement joins TRBV7-8 to TRBJ2-7; tentative D call: TRBD1 (6 bases). The V end lost 5 bases, the J end lost 9 bases, and 14 bases lay between the germline ends. The CDR3 sequence is 12 residues long. CDR1 is SGHVS and CDR2 is FQNEAQ in the germline V gene. CDR3 coding DNA: TGTGCCAGCAGCCCAGGGGCTCCGGGGCAGTACTTC. This gives the protein CASSPGAPGQYF.

The genes are TRBV28 and TRBJ1-2, with TRBD1 matching over 9 bases. The CDR3 is 14 residues long. V lost 6 bases to trimming and J lost 4 bases; unmatched junction nucleotides: 6. The germline V gene encodes CDR1 MDHEN and CDR2 SYDVKM. CDR3 in DNA: TGTGCCAGCAGCGCCGGGACAGGGATCTATGGCTACACCTTC. Translation gives CASSAGTGIYGYTF.

The V and J genes are TRBV10-3 and TRBJ2-7, with 11 bases identical to TRBD2. Looked up from germline, CDR1 is ENHRY and CDR2 is SYGVKD. This CDR3 comprises 14 residues. V dropped 3 bases and J dropped 2; count of bases not matched to a gene: 0. CDR3 protein: CAISELAGAYEQYF. DNA for the CDR3: TGTGCCATCAGTGAACTAGCGGGGGCCTACGAGCAGTACTTC.

CDR3 loop: CASSPSGTYSYEQYF. CDR3 coding DNA: TGTGCCAGCAGCCCCTCCGGGACATATTCCTACGAGCAGTACTTC. The chain employs TRBV6-6 and TRBJ2-7; D perhaps matches TRBD1 (6 bases). Trimming cost V 6 bases and J 1 base, with 16 bases left between them. The CDR3 runs to 15 residues. Germline CDR1 MNHNY, CDR2 SVGAGI (reference sequence).

In the case of this clone: Other DNA sequences in this sample translate to the same CDR3. The chain joins TRBV6-5 to TRBJ2-5; 15 positions agree with TRBD2. Trimming cost V 6 bases and J 2 bases; bases outside gene matches: 1. The CDR3 sequence is 15 residues long. CDR1 and CDR2 (germline): MNHEY, SVGAGI. This chain's CDR3 is CASRGLAGGQETQYF. DNA for the CDR3: TGTGCCAGCAGAGGACTAGCGGGAGGGCAAGAGACCCAGTACTTC.

This clone was detected only once. Its ends do not fully match the called genes, so a read error is possible. The sample carries other DNA sequences with the same CDR3. This CDR3 reads CASSPGGFYEQYF. CDR3 nucleotide sequence: TGTGCCAGTAGTCCCGGGGGGTTCTACGAGCAGTACTTT. The chain recombines TRBV19 with TRBJ2-7; 7 nucleotides line up with TRBD2. Germline CDR1 reads LNHDA; CDR2 reads SQIVND (reference sequence). The CDR3 totals 13 residues.

Written as DNA, the CDR3 is TGTGCCTGGCACAGGGAGAGGATAGAGCAGTTCTTC. This codes for CAWHRERIEQFF. V gene TRBV30 combines with J gene TRBJ2-1, with D perhaps matching TRBD1 (6 bases). The CDR3 is 12 residues long. V was cut by 5 bases and J by 10 bases, with 15 bases left in between. CDR1 is GTSNPN and CDR2 is SVGIG in the germline V gene (reference sequence).

The CDR3 DNA reads TGTGCCAGCAGCTTATTTATTTCTGAGCAGTTCTTC. This sequence encodes CASSLFISEQFF. The gene calls are TRBV7-9 and TRBJ2-1; no firm D call. Germline V gene data show CDR1 as SEHNR and CDR2 as FQNEAQ (reference sequence). There are 12 residues in the CDR3. The V and J ends lost 2 bases and 9 bases respectively, with 8 bases between them.

This clone was detected only a few times. This may come from a read error, since a much larger clone is one base off. This rearrangement joins TRBV4-2 to TRBJ2-7, with a tentative D call TRBD2 (7 bases). Germline V lookup: CDR1 LGHNA, CDR2 YNFKEQ. Trimming removed 0 bases from V and 9 bases from J, with 21 bases in between. The CDR3 totals 16 residues. CDR3 loop: CASSQDRGASLGGQYF. CDR3 coding DNA: TGTGCCAGCAGCCAAGATCGGGGGGCTAGTTTGGGCGGGCAGTACTTC.

The chain joins TRBV5-1 to TRBJ1-2; perhaps TRBD1 as D (5 bases). Trimming left V 4 bases short and J 5 bases short, with 12 bases between. The CDR3 contains 13 residues. Germline loops: CDR1 SGHRS, CDR2 YFSETQ. The chain's CDR3 is CASSPDRAYGYTF. The CDR3 bases are TGCGCCAGCAGCCCCGACAGAGCTTATGGCTACACCTTC.

This clone was detected only a few times. V is TRBV5-1 and J is TRBJ2-3; TRBD1 is a possible D gene (7 bases). Germline values: CDR1 SGHRS, CDR2 YFSETQ. The length of the CDR3 is 15 residues. Trimming left V 6 bases short and J 4 bases short, with 18 bases between. CDR3 DNA sequence: TGCGCCAGCAAAGGGGGCGCGGGAAATTCAGATACGCAGTATTTT. It codes for CASKGGAGNSDTQYF.

This chain joins TRBV7-3 and TRBJ2-2, with D possibly TRBD2 on 5 matching bases. Per germline, CDR1 SGHTA and CDR2 FQGTGA. V lost 6 bases and J lost 6, with 17 bases in between. There are 15 residues in the CDR3. CDR3 in DNA: TGTGCCAGCAGGCCGCCGGGGTCCCGAGCCGGGGAGCTGTTTTTT. It specifies CASRPPGSRAGELFF.

The CDR3 here is CASSLKREAAYEQYF. The CDR3 nucleotides are TGTGCCAGCAGTTTAAAACGGGAGGCTGCCTACGAGCAGTACTTC. The V and J genes are TRBV27 and TRBJ2-7; TRBD2 matches 7 bases. In germline, CDR1 is MNHEY, CDR2 SMNVEV (reference sequence). The CDR3 runs to 15 residues. V lost 2 bases and J lost 2; bases outside the gene matches: 6.

The table lists this clone with a few counts. In DNA form, the CDR3 reads TGTGCCAGCAGTTACTTCCCAGGGATCGGTAACGAGCAGTACTTC. This encodes CASSYFPGIGNEQYF. The chain uses TRBV6-5 and TRBJ2-5; tentatively, D is TRBD1 (5 bases). The DNA end favors TRBJ2-7, so the J call may be wrong. CDR1 and CDR2 (germline): MNHEY, SVGAGI. The CDR3 totals 15 residues.

The CDR3 reads CASSFGSSGKGSIYNEQFF. The CDR3 DNA sequence: TGTGCCAGCAGCTTTGGCTCTAGCGGGAAAGGTAGTATTTACAATGAGCAGTTCTTC. This chain links TRBV7-2 with TRBJ2-1; 9 bases fit TRBD2. This CDR3 region has 19 residues. V shed 3 bases and J 4 bases; nucleotides not matched to a gene: 16. Germline values: CDR1 SGHTA, CDR2 FQGNSA.

The gene calls are TRBV28 and TRBJ2-5; 7 nucleotides match TRBD1. After removal of 2 bases from V and 3 bases from J, the junction contained 3 bases not matched to a gene. The CDR3 is 14 amino acids. Germline V gene data show CDR1 as MDHEN and CDR2 as SYDVKM. In DNA form, the CDR3 reads TGTGCCAGCAGTTTAAGAGGGGGCAAAGAGACCCAGTACTTC. It specifies CASSLRGGKETQYF.